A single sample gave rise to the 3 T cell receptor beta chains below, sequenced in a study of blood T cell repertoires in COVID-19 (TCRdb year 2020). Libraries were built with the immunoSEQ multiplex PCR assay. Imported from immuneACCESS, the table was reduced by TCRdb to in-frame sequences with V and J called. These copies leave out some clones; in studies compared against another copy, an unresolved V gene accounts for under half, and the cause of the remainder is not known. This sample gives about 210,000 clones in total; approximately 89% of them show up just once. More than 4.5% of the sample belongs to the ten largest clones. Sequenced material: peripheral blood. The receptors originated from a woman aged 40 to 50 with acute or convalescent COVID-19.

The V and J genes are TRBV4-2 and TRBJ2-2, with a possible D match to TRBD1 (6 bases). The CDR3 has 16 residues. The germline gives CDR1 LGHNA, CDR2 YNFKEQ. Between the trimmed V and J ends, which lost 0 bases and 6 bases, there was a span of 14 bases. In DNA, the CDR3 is TGTGCCAGCAGCCAAGATCAGGGGTCTATAGCCGGGGAGCTGTTTTTT. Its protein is CASSQDQGSIAGELFF.

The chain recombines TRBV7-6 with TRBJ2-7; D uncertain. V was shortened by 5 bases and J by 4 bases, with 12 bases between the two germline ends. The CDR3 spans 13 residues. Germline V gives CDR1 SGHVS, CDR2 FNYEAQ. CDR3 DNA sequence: TGTGCCAGCAGCCCGTCCCCCACATACGAGCAGTACGTC. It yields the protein CASSPSPTYEQYV.

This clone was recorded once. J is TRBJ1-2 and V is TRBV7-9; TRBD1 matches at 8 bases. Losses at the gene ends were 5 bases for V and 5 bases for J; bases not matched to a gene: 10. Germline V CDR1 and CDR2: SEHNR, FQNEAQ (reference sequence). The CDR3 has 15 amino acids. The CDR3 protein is CASSDSGQGGYGYTF. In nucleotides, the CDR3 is TGTGCCAGCAGCGACAGCGGACAGGGAGGTTATGGCTACACCTTC. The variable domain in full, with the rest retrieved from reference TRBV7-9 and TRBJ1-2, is DTGVSQNPRHKITKRGQNVTFRCDPISEHNRLYWYRQTLGQGPEFLTYFQNEAQLEKSRLLSDRFSAERPKGSFSTLEIQRTEQGDSAMYLCASSDSGQGGYGYTFGSGTRLTVV.